A single sample gave rise to the 30 T cell receptor beta chains below, sequenced in a study of T cell changes during pregnancy in multiple sclerosis. Libraries were prepared by immunoSEQ multiplex PCR; TCRdb keeps only in-frame clonotypes and omits some of them. The sample comprises 45,000 to 60,000 clones, approximately 94% of which are singletons, and roughly 0.36% rests with the top ten. The source was CD4+ T cells from peripheral blood mononuclear cells, collected before pregnancy. Source of these receptors: a female donor with multiple sclerosis, enrolled in a pregnancy study.

This rearrangement joins TRBV7-8 to TRBJ2-7; 7 bases agree with TRBD1. This CDR3 comprises 14 residues. Trimming at V came to 1 base and at J to 2 bases, leaving 2 bases not matched to a gene. Looked up from germline, CDR1 is SGHVS and CDR2 is FQNEAQ. As DNA, the CDR3 is TGTGCCAGCAGCTTAGAGGGGGCCGCCTACGAGCAGTACTTC. Translating it yields CASSLEGAAYEQYF.

The V gene is TRBV28, the J gene TRBJ2-1, with 10 nucleotides matching TRBD2. The CDR3 covers 16 residues. Unmatched junction bases numbered 7, after V lost 6 bases and J lost 2 bases. The germline gives CDR1 MDHEN, CDR2 SYDVKM. CDR3 bases: TGTGCCAGCAGCCCACAGCGGGAGGGCCCCTACAATGAGCAGTTCTTC. It is translated as CASSPQREGPYNEQFF.

The genes are TRBV9 and TRBJ2-7, with 9 nucleotides matching TRBD1. The germline gives CDR1 SGDLS, CDR2 YYNGEE. Trimming took 0 bases from V and 5 from J; bases not matched to a gene: 9. The CDR3 sequence is 16 residues long. Here the CDR3 DNA reads TGTGCCAGCAGCGTAGGCCCCCGGACAGGGGTGAACGAGCAGTACTTC. It yields the protein CASSVGPRTGVNEQYF.

The chain joins TRBV5-1 to TRBJ2-1; tentative D call: TRBD2 (7 bases). Trimming removed 0 bases at V and 3 bases at J, with 10 bases between. Germline-derived CDR1 and CDR2 are SGHRS and YFSETQ. The CDR3 is made up of 15 amino acids. The CDR3 protein is CASSLEAGHYNEQFF. The CDR3 nucleotides read TGCGCCAGCAGCTTGGAAGCGGGACACTACAATGAGCAGTTCTTC.

V is TRBV19 and J is TRBJ1-1; the match to TRBD1 covers 8 bases. Germline loops: CDR1 LNHDA, CDR2 SQIVND (reference sequence). The length of the CDR3 is 16 residues. The trim removed 1 base at V and 6 bases at J, leaving 10 bases unmatched. This CDR3 is CASSIGQGTQSSEAFF. CDR3 DNA: TGTGCCAGTAGTATAGGACAGGGGACACAATCCTCTGAAGCTTTCTTT.

This clone appeared once. V is TRBV27 and J is TRBJ1-1; 7 nucleotides match TRBD1. Germline trimming cut 2 bases from V and 1 base from J; bases unmatched to any gene: 4. CDR1 is MNHEY and CDR2 is SMNVEV in the germline V gene (reference sequence). This CDR3 region has 15 residues. CDR3 in amino acids: CASSLHRTGNTEAFF. CDR3 DNA: TGTGCCAGCAGTTTACATAGGACAGGGAACACTGAAGCTTTCTTT.

The V gene is TRBV4-2, the J gene TRBJ2-2; D perhaps matches TRBD2 (5 bases). Deletions cut 1 base from V and 1 base from J, with 10 bases between. CDR3 length equals 16 residues. Germline V gene sequence: CDR1 LGHNA, CDR2 YNFKEQ. CDR3 coding DNA: TGTGCCAGCAGCCAAGCGCCAGGAGGGAACACCGGGGAGCTGTTTTTT. Translating gives CASSQAPGGNTGELFF.

The chain uses TRBV21-1 and TRBJ2-7; the table's D gene call, TRBD1, was not cross checked with the DNA. TRBV21-1 is given as a pseudogene. This CDR3 is 15 amino acids long. The DNA of the CDR3 is TGTGCCAGCAGCGGGAGGACAGGGGAGCCCTACGAGCAGTACTTC. Its protein is CASSGRTGEPYEQYF.

V is TRBV27 and J is TRBJ1-4; 10 bases map to TRBD1. CDR1 and CDR2 from the germline V gene are MNHEY and SMNVEV (reference sequence). V lost 6 bases, J lost 8 bases, and 9 bases stayed unmatched. This CDR3 region has 15 residues. CDR3 protein: CASRKSGTGDEKLFF. In nucleotides, the CDR3 is TGTGCCAGCAGAAAGTCCGGGACAGGGGACGAAAAACTGTTTTTT.

The chain recombines TRBV13 with TRBJ2-1; 16 bases match TRBD2. The germline V gene encodes CDR1 PRHDT and CDR2 FYEKMQ (reference sequence). This CDR3 is 17 amino acids long. The V segment lost 4 bases and the J segment 9 bases; nucleotides outside the gene matches: 9. CDR3 nucleotides: TGTGCCAGCAGCTCCACCGGGACTAGCGGGAGGGGGGTTGAGCAGTTCTTC. It specifies CASSSTGTSGRGVEQFF.

The chain carries TRBV9 and TRBJ1-1, with a possible D match to TRBD1 (6 bases). This CDR3 contains 18 residues. Trimming shortened V by 0 bases and J by 4 bases, and 22 bases separated the two germline ends. Germline CDR1 and CDR2: SGDLS and YYNGEE. Here the CDR3 DNA reads TGTGCCAGCAGCGTAGCCGACCGACAGGCGGGGGGGAGCACTGAAGCTTTCTTT. This sequence encodes CASSVADRQAGGSTEAFF.

V gene TRBV7-8 combines with J gene TRBJ1-3; D uncertain. Germline V gene data show CDR1 as SGHVS and CDR2 as FQNEAQ. V was shortened by 8 bases and J by 4 bases, with 6 bases between the two germline ends. The CDR3 sequence is 11 residues long. As DNA, the CDR3 is TGTGCCAGCTCAGTCGGAAACACCATATATTTT. This translates into CASSVGNTIYF. Complete variable domain (other parts from reference TRBV7-8 and TRBJ1-3): GAGVSQSPRYKVAKRGQDVALRCDPISGHVSLFWYQQALGQGPEFLTYFQNEAQLDKSGLPSDRFFAERPEGSVSTLKIQRTQQEDSAVYLCASSVGNTIYFGEGSWLTVV.

The chain employs TRBV27 and TRBJ2-5, with unresolved D. Germline-derived CDR1 and CDR2 are MNHEY and SMNVEV (reference sequence). CDR3 length equals 13 residues. Deletions cut 2 bases from V and 0 bases from J, with 4 bases between. The CDR3 nucleotides are TGTGCCAGCAGTTTACGGGACCAAGAGACCCAGTACTTC. Protein: CASSLRDQETQYF.

The chain joins TRBV5-1 to TRBJ2-2, with D possibly matching TRBD1 (5 bases). Per the germline V gene, CDR1 is SGHRS and CDR2 is YFSETQ. V was pared by 7 bases and J by 6 bases, with 13 bases between. The CDR3 sequence is 13 residues long. CDR3 amino acids: CASLEDIPGELFF. In DNA form, the CDR3 reads TGCGCCAGCCTCGAGGACATTCCCGGGGAGCTGTTTTTT.

The chain joins TRBV7-8 to TRBJ1-3, with D perhaps TRBD1 (5 bases). The germline V gene encodes CDR1 SGHVS and CDR2 FQNEAQ. The CDR3 has 15 residues. V lost 3 bases and J lost 4, with 13 bases in between. The CDR3 sequence is CASSFLGEAGNTIYF. As DNA, the CDR3 is TGTGCCAGCAGCTTCCTAGGGGAAGCGGGAAACACCATATATTTT.

The J gene is TRBJ2-1, the V gene TRBV2; D is unresolved. With 5 bases removed from V and 4 bases from J, the gap between germline ends came to 12 bases. Germline loops: CDR1 SNHLY, CDR2 FYNNEI. This CDR3 region has 14 residues. This CDR3 reads CASSLVSTYNEQFF. Written as DNA, the CDR3 is TGTGCCAGCAGTCTCGTTAGTACTTACAATGAGCAGTTCTTC. The whole variable domain, remainder taken from reference TRBV2 and TRBJ2-1, is EPEVTQTPSHQVTQMGQEVILRCVPISNHLYFYWYRQILGQKVEFLVSFYNNEISEKSEIFDDQFSVERPDGSNFTLKIRSTKLEDSAMYFCASSLVSTYNEQFFGPGTRLTVL.

This chain connects TRBV15 to TRBJ2-2; TRBD2 is a possible D gene (6 bases). Trimming took 0 bases from V and 1 from J, leaving 9 bases between them. The V gene's germline CDR1 is LNHNV and CDR2 YYDKDF (reference sequence). The CDR3 totals 16 residues. CDR3 sequence: CATSREEGRNTGELFF. CDR3 nucleotides: TGTGCCACCAGCAGAGAGGAGGGCCGGAACACCGGGGAGCTGTTTTTT. Drawing the rest from reference TRBV15 and TRBJ2-2, the complete variable domain is DAMVIQNPRYQVTQFGKPVTLSCSQTLNHNVMYWYQQKSSQAPKLLFHYYDKDFNNEADTPDNFQSRRPNTSFCFLDIRSPGLGDTAMYLCATSREEGRNTGELFFGEGSRLTVL.

This clone was seen only once. The chain recombines TRBV4-2 with TRBJ2-1; a possible D gene is TRBD2 (6 bases). The germline V and J ends were trimmed by 2 bases and 7 bases, with 9 bases remaining between them. Germline loops: CDR1 LGHNA, CDR2 YNFKEQ. CDR3 length: 13 residues. This CDR3 is CASSQSSGNEQFF. As DNA, the CDR3 is TGTGCCAGCAGCCAAAGTAGCGGTAATGAGCAGTTCTTC.

The gene calls are TRBV30 and TRBJ1-1; TRBD1 matches at 8 bases. CDR3 size: 16 residues. Germline V CDR1 and CDR2: GTSNPN, SVGIG (reference sequence). Trimming cost V 4 bases and J 8 bases; bases outside gene matches: 18. Here the CDR3 reads CAWTYSSRGQWAEAFF. The CDR3 coding sequence is TGTGCCTGGACCTATTCGAGCAGGGGGCAATGGGCGGAAGCTTTCTTT.

This chain connects TRBV5-1 to TRBJ1-1; weak D call: TRBD1 (5 bases). V was trimmed by 4 bases and J by 5 bases, leaving 18 bases between them. The CDR3 length is 15 residues. CDR1 SGHRS and CDR2 YFSETQ come from the germline V gene. In DNA, the CDR3 is TGCGCCAGCAGCCCCGGAGGGGTCCTAAGGACTGAAGCTTTCTTT. It specifies CASSPGGVLRTEAFF.

The CDR3 protein is CASSLGDRAWWNYGYTF. CDR3 sequence (DNA): TGTGCCAGCAGTTTGGGGGACAGGGCTTGGTGGAACTATGGCTACACCTTC. The V gene is TRBV28, the J gene TRBJ1-2; 9 nucleotides line up with TRBD1. Trimming took 3 bases from V and 2 from J; bases not matched to a gene: 10. The CDR3 sequence is 17 residues long. Germline assignment: CDR1 MDHEN and CDR2 SYDVKM.

V gene TRBV5-1 combines with J gene TRBJ2-7; D gene ambiguous. The V gene's germline CDR1 is SGHRS and CDR2 YFSETQ. The CDR3 sequence is 13 residues long. V lost 0 bases and J lost 0, with 4 bases in between. This CDR3 is CASSLDISYEQYF. The CDR3 coding sequence is TGCGCCAGCAGCTTGGACATCTCCTACGAGCAGTACTTC.

The V gene is TRBV2, the J gene TRBJ2-2; 8 nucleotides agree with TRBD2. The germline V gene has CDR1 SNHLY and CDR2 FYNNEI. The V gene end was trimmed by 8 bases and the J gene end by 2 bases; junction bases not matched to a gene: 13. CDR3 length: 17 residues. This CDR3 is CASQPGLDHRNTGELFF. The CDR3 coding sequence is TGTGCCAGCCAGCCGGGACTAGACCATAGAAACACCGGGGAGCTGTTTTTT.

The genes are TRBV2 and TRBJ2-3, with TRBD1 as a possible D gene (5 bases). CDR3 length: 17 amino acids. The germline V and J ends were trimmed by 3 bases and 2 bases, with 18 bases remaining between them. In germline, CDR1 is SNHLY, CDR2 FYNNEI. The CDR3 sequence: CASSDRWPGRSTDTQYF. DNA for the CDR3: TGTGCCAGCAGTGATAGGTGGCCAGGGCGATCCACAGATACGCAGTATTTT. Based on the CDR3 plus reference TRBV2 and TRBJ2-3, the full variable domain is EPEVTQTPSHQVTQMGQEVILRCVPISNHLYFYWYRQILGQKVEFLVSFYNNEISEKSEIFDDQFSVERPDGSNFTLKIRSTKLEDSAMYFCASSDRWPGRSTDTQYFGPGTRLTVL.

The CDR3 DNA reads as TGTGCCTGGAACTATCGTAGGGGGTCTGAAGCTTTCTTT. It yields the protein CAWNYRRGSEAFF. The chain carries TRBV30 and TRBJ1-1, with a tentative D call TRBD1 (6 bases). CDR1 and CDR2 from the germline V gene are GTSNPN and SVGIG (reference sequence). Trimming stripped 4 bases from V and 6 bases from J, with 15 bases between. This CDR3 comprises 13 residues.

This clone was found a few times. This chain joins TRBV5-6 and TRBJ2-7; no clear D. The CDR3 spans 14 residues. Looked up from germline, CDR1 is SGHDT and CDR2 is YYEEEE. V was pared by 0 bases and J by 2 bases, with 9 bases between. The CDR3 DNA is TGTGCCAGCAGCTTGGGACTCTCAACCTACGAGCAGTACTTC. Translating it yields CASSLGLSTYEQYF. The entire variable domain, with the rest obtained from reference TRBV5-6 and TRBJ2-7, is as follows: DAGVTQSPTHLIKTRGQQVTLRCSPKSGHDTVSWYQQALGQGPQFIFQYYEEEERQRGNFPDRFSGHQFPNYSSELNVNALLLGDSALYLCASSLGLSTYEQYFGPGTRLTVT.

This chain connects TRBV10-2 to TRBJ1-5, with D possibly being TRBD1 (6 bases). The ends were cut back, 5 bases at V and 7 bases at J, with 18 bases in the middle. Germline assignment: CDR1 WSHSY and CDR2 SAAADI. The CDR3 has 15 residues. CDR3 nucleotides: TGCGCCAGCAGTTTAGGTGCGGGGGCAGGGCAGCCCCAGCATTTT. This encodes CASSLGAGAGQPQHF.

The J gene is TRBJ1-5, the V gene TRBV14, with no clear D. The V end was cut by 1 base, the J end by 4 bases, with 5 bases between. The CDR3 contains 13 residues. Per germline, CDR1 SGHDN and CDR2 FVKESK. In nucleotides, the CDR3 is TGTGCCAGCAGCCAAGCCCTGAATCAGCCCCAGCATTTT. Translated: CASSQALNQPQHF.

Points on this clone: The junction departs from germline at one end; a sequencing error may be responsible. Other DNA sequences of this sample code for an identical CDR3. The chain couples TRBV27 to TRBJ1-5, with no clear D. CDR3 length: 12 amino acids. From germline, CDR1 is MNHEY and CDR2 SMNVEV (reference sequence). The CDR3 sequence: CASSLPGQPQHF. As DNA, the CDR3 is TGTGCCAGCAGTTTACCGGGTCAGCCTCAGCATTTT.

The CDR3 spells CASSSYSRAQGNYGYTF. For the CDR3, the DNA is TGTGCCAGCAGCTCCTACTCCAGAGCCCAGGGAAACTATGGCTACACCTTC. V is TRBV7-8 and J is TRBJ1-2; D possibly corresponds to TRBD1 (5 bases). With 4 bases removed from V and 2 bases from J, the gap between germline ends came to 20 bases. CDR1 and CDR2 from the germline V gene are SGHVS and FQNEAQ. The CDR3 is 17 amino acids.